This passage covers 13 T cell receptor beta chains from one sample sequenced in a study of T-cell reconstitution after alpha-beta-depleted transplantation in children. A library of TCRbeta sequences, prepared with unique molecular identifiers, was generated. TCRdb fed the PCR reads into MiXCR, producing one record per CDR3 protein. The sample lists 260,000 or so distinct CDR3 sequences, 12% occurring once. Material: PBMCs from the stem cell graft donor, obtained from the stem cell graft. These receptors originate from a human donor who donated a stem cell graft to a child with acute lymphoblastic leukemia.

This clonotype appeared many times. This chain links TRBV12-5 with TRBJ1-2; D gene ambiguous. CDR1 is LGHNT, CDR2 FRNRAP, per germline. CDR3 length: 13 residues. The V end lost 6 bases, the J end lost 8 bases, and 16 bases lay between the germline ends. The CDR3 here is CASGLEAGLGYTF. CDR3 coding DNA: TGTGCTAGTGGGCTTGAGGCTGGCCTAGGCTACACCTTC.

In its sample, this clonotype was seen many times. The chain links TRBV15 to TRBJ2-1; 7 bases are a match to TRBD2. Germline loops: CDR1 LNHNV, CDR2 YYDKDF (reference sequence). The V and J ends lost 0 bases and 10 bases, in that order; junction bases with no gene match: 3. The CDR3 is 13 amino acids. CDR3 DNA sequence: TGTGCCACCAGCAGAGATAGGCGGGAGGAGCAGTTCTTC. Translating gives CATSRDRREEQFF.

This clonotype appeared many times. This chain links TRBV4-3 with TRBJ2-1; TRBD2 agrees at 9 bases. V gave up 3 bases and J gave up 1 base; unmatched junction bases: 7. CDR3 size: 17 residues. Germline values: CDR1 LGHNA, CDR2 YSLEER. Written as DNA, the CDR3 is TGCGCCAGCAGCCAGGCTTTAGCGGGAGCGTCCTACAATGAGCAGTTCTTC. Its protein product is CASSQALAGASYNEQFF.

This clonotype was seen many times. The chain employs TRBV24-1 and TRBJ1-2; 10 bases map to TRBD1. After removal of 4 bases from V and 6 bases from J, the junction contained 10 bases not matched to a gene. Per the germline V gene, CDR1 is KGHDR and CDR2 is SFDVKD. The CDR3 sequence is 16 residues long. CDR3: CATSDHWDRGIDGYTF. Written as DNA, the CDR3 is TGTGCCACCAGTGACCACTGGGACAGGGGAATCGATGGCTACACCTTC.

CDR3 sequence (DNA): TGCCAGGGGATTTACGGGGGTGAAGCTTTCTTT. This sequence encodes CQGIYGGEAFF. V is TRBV29-1 and J is TRBJ1-1; maybe TRBD1 (6 bases). This CDR3 comprises 11 residues. CDR1 and CDR2 (germline): SQVTM, ANQGSEA.

This chain connects TRBV7-9 to TRBJ1-6; no firm D call. This CDR3 has 13 residues. Per germline, CDR1 SEHNR and CDR2 FQNEAQ (reference sequence). Trimming pared 5 bases from V and 9 bases from J, leaving 11 bases between. This CDR3 is CASSVKVGSPLHF. Here the CDR3 DNA reads TGTGCCAGCAGCGTGAAGGTGGGTTCACCCCTCCACTTT.

This clonotype was seen at least ten times. This chain joins TRBV27 and TRBJ1-1; 11 bases fit TRBD1. CDR3 size: 15 residues. V was pared by 4 bases and J by 2 bases, with 3 bases of the junction left unmatched. Germline loops: CDR1 MNHEY, CDR2 SMNVEV (reference sequence). The CDR3 loop reads CASSWTGGPNTEAFF. In DNA form, the CDR3 reads TGTGCCAGCAGTTGGACAGGGGGCCCTAACACTGAAGCTTTCTTT.

This clonotype was seen ten or more times. The chain employs TRBV4-3 and TRBJ1-5; D is perhaps TRBD1 (6 bases). CDR1 is LGHNA and CDR2 is YSLEER in the germline V gene. The CDR3 is made up of 16 amino acids. V lost 3 bases and J lost 4, with 16 bases in between. The CDR3 spells CASSQGASQGNQPQHF. DNA of the CDR3: TGCGCCAGCAGCCAGGGAGCGAGTCAGGGGAATCAGCCCCAGCATTTT.

In regard to this clonotype: The germline gene is not matched at one end of the junction; a read error may be the cause. CDR3 protein: CATRFPAGGIHF. The CDR3 DNA is TGTGCCACCCGGTTTCCGGCGGGAGGTATACATTTT. J is TRBJ2-3 and V is TRBV27, with 8 positions matching TRBD2. This CDR3 is built from 12 residues. Germline values: CDR1 MNHEY, CDR2 SMNVEV (reference sequence).

This clonotype was seen many times. The CDR3, as DNA: TGTGCCAGCAGTTTAGTCCAGGGAAACACCATATATTTT. Translated: CASSLVQGNTIYF. The V gene is TRBV12-3 or TRBV12-4, the J gene TRBJ1-3; D is unresolved. This CDR3 contains 13 residues. V lost 1 base to trimming and J lost 4 bases, with 5 bases between them.

The rearrangement uses TRBV12-3 or TRBV12-4 and TRBJ2-1, with D possibly matching TRBD2 (5 bases). The CDR3 is made up of 15 amino acids. The V gene lost 7 bases and the J gene lost 4 bases, with 17 bases spanning the gap. The CDR3 coding sequence is TGTGCCAGCATTCCCCAAGGACGGGAATACAATGAGCAGTTCTTC. It yields the protein CASIPQGREYNEQFF.

This clonotype was picked up many times. The chain couples TRBV14 to TRBJ2-5; D gene uncertain. CDR3 size: 12 residues. From germline, CDR1 is SGHDN and CDR2 FVKESK. Trimming cost V 1 base and J 4 bases, with 4 bases left between them. The CDR3 sequence: CASSQVRETQYF. The DNA of the CDR3 is TGTGCCAGCAGCCAAGTGCGAGAGACCCAGTACTTC.

At least ten counts were recorded for this clonotype. In DNA, the CDR3 is TGTGCCAGCAGCCGGGGACTCGAGGAGCAGTTCTTC. Amino acids: CASSRGLEEQFF. The V and J genes are TRBV7-2 and TRBJ2-1; D possibly corresponds to TRBD2 (6 bases). Trimming removed 5 bases at V and 10 bases at J, with 12 bases between. CDR1 and CDR2 (germline): SGHTA, FQGNSA. The CDR3 is 12 residues long.